The following is a TCR beta chain sequence with its context. Its specificity is not known. The ends lost 3 bases at V and 3 bases at J; junction bases unmatched: 12. Germline-derived CDR1 and CDR2 are MGHRA and YSYEKL. The CDR3 length is 17 residues. These data belong to a study of T cell repertoires in cytomegalovirus infection. One entry per CDR3 protein results from TCRdb running MiXCR on the reads. The sample has roughly 350,000 distinct CDR3 sequences, roughly 36% seen once. Notes on the study in general: HLA-C-restricted, CMV-specific TCR beta clonotypes were dominant ex vivo. Cumulative frequency of public TCR beta families picked out carriers of CMV plus the relevant HLA.

The TCR was taken from a human donor in good health (CMV status not recorded). Some clones in this sample may be carry-over from other donors' samples. The V call is TRBV4-1, the J call TRBJ2-3, with TRBD1 matching 7 bases. The sequences come from cultured PBMCs, collected from culture after CMV antigen stimulation. CDR3 DNA: TGCGCCAGCAGCCATACCCCGGCAGGGGGTGGGACAGATACGCAGTATTTT. Protein product: CASSHTPAGGGTDTQYF.